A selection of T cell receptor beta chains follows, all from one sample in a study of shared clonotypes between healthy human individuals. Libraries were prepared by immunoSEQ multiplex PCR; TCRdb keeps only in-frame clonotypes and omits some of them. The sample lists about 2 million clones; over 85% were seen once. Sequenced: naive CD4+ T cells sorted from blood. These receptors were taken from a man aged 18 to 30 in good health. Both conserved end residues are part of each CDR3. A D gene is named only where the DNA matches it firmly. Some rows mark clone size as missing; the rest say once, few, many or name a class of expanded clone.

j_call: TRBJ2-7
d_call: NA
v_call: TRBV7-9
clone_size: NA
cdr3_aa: CASSLGLRELDTYEQYF
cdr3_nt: TGTGCCAGCAGCCTAGGCCTTCGGGAGCTCGACACCTACGAGCAGTACTTC

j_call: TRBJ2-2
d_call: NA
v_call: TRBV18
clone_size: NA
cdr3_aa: CASSLYSGDNTGELFF
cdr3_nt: TGTGCCAGCTCCCTTTATTCGGGAGACAACACCGGGGAGCTGTTTTTT

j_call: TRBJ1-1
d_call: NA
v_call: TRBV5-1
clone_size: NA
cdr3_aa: CASSPLQVMNTEAFF
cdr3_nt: TGCGCCAGCAGCCCGTTACAGGTCATGAACACTGAAGCTTTCTTT

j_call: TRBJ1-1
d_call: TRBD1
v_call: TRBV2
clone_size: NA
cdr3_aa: CASSLDRGKNTEAFF
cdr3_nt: TGTGCCAGCAGTTTAGACAGGGGGAAGAACACTGAAGCTTTCTTT

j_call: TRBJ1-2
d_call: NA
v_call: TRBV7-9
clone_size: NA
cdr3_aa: CASSLGGKANYGYTF
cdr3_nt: TGTGCCAGCAGCTTAGGGGGGAAAGCGAACTATGGCTACACCTTC

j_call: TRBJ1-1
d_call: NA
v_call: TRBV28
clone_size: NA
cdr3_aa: CASSSPSEEAFF
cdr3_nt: TGTGCCAGCAGTTCACCGTCGGAAGAAGCTTTCTTT

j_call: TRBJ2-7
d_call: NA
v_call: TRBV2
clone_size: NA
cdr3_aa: CASSEGVRGQYF
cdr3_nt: TGTGCCAGCAGTGAGGGGGTGAGAGGGCAGTACTTC

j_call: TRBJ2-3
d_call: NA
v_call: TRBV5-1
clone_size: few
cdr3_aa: CASSFTDTRTDTQYF
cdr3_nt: TGCGCCAGCAGCTTTACGGACACTCGCACAGATACGCAGTATTTT

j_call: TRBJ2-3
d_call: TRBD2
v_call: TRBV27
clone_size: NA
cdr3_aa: CASSSSGGTTDTQYF
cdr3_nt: TGTGCCAGCTCTTCTAGCGGAGGAACGACAGATACGCAGTATTTT

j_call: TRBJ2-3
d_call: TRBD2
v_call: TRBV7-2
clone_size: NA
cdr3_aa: CASSLTSGGQTDTQYF
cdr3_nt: TGTGCCAGCAGCTTAACTAGCGGGGGCCAAACAGATACGCAGTATTTT

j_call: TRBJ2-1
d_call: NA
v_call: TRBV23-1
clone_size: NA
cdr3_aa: CASSQSGSDEQFF
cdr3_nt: TGCGCCAGCAGTCAATCGGGGAGTGATGAGCAGTTCTTC

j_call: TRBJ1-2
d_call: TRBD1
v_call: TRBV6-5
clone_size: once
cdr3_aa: CASGTGSATSRGYTF
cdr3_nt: TGTGCCAGCGGGACAGGGAGCGCTACTAGCAGGGGCTACACCTTC

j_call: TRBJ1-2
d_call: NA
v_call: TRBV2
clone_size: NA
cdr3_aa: CASIPEGSRGYTF
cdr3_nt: TGTGCCAGCATCCCCGAAGGCAGTAGGGGCTACACCTTC

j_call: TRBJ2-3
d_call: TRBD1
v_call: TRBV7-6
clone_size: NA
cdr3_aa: CASSLARGQGLDTQYF
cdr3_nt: TGTGCCAGCAGCTTGGCGAGGGGACAGGGGTTAGATACGCAGTATTTT

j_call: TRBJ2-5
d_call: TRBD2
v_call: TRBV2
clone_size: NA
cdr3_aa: CASSESSLAGQETQYF
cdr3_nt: TGTGCCAGCAGTGAATCTTCCCTAGCGGGACAAGAGACCCAGTACTTC

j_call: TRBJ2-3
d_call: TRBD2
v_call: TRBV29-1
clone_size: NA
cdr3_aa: CSHSSRSGSIDTQYF
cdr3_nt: TGCAGCCACTCCTCCCGTAGCGGGAGTATAGATACGCAGTATTTT

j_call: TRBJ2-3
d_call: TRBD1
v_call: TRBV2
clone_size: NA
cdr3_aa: CASSWTGKADTQYF
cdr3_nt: TGTGCCAGCAGCTGGACAGGGAAAGCAGATACGCAGTATTTT

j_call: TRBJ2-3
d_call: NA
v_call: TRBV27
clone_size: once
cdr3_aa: CASSFPQIPRRTQYF
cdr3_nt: TGTGCCAGCAGTTTCCCACAGATCCCGCGGCGGACGCAGTATTTT

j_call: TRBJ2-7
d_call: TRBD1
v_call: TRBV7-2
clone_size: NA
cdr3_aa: CASSPRTGGPYEQYF
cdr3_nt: TGTGCCAGCAGCCCCCGGACAGGGGGTCCCTACGAGCAGTACTTC

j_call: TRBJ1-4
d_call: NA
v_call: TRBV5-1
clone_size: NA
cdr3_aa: CASRGTRNEKLFF
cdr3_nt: TGCGCCAGCAGAGGGACAAGGAATGAAAAACTGTTTTTT

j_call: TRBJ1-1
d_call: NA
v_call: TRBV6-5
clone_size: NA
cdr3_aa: CASRGTTTEAFF
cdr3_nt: TGTGCCAGCCGTGGGACGACTACTGAAGCTTTCTTT

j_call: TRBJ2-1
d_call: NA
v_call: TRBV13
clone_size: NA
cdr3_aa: CASSEDEFSYNEQFF
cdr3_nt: TGTGCCAGCAGCGAGGACGAGTTCTCCTACAATGAGCAGTTCTTC

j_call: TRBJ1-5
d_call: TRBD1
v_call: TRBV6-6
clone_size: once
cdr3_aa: CASSVGQGGFQPQHF
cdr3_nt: TGTGCCAGCAGCGTGGGACAGGGCGGCTTTCAGCCCCAGCATTTT

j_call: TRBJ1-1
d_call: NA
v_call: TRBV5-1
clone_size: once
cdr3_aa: CASRNSANMNTEAFF
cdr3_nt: TGCGCCAGTCGAAACTCGGCCAACATGAACACTGAAGCTTTCTTT

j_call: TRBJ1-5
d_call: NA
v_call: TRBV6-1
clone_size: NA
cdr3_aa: CASSEALGGGGQPQHF
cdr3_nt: TGTGCCAGCAGTGAAGCGCTAGGTGGGGGTGGCCAGCCCCAGCATTTT

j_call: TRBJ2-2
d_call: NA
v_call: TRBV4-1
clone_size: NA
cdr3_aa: CASSQEPPTNTGELFF
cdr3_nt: TGCGCCAGCAGCCAAGAGCCACCAACGAACACCGGGGAGCTGTTTTTT

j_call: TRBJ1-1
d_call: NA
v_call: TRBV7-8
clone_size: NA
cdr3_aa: CASSLPGGQAFF
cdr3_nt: TGTGCCAGCAGCTTACCTGGGGGGCAAGCTTTCTTT

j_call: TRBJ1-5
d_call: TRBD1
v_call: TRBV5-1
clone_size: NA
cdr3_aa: CASSTSTGCGF
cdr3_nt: TGCGCCAGCAGCACATCGACAGGGTGCGGTTTT

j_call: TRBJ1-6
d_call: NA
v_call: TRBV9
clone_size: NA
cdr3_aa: CASSIREDNSPLHF
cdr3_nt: TGTGCCAGCAGCATCAGGGAGGATAATTCACCCCTCCACTTT